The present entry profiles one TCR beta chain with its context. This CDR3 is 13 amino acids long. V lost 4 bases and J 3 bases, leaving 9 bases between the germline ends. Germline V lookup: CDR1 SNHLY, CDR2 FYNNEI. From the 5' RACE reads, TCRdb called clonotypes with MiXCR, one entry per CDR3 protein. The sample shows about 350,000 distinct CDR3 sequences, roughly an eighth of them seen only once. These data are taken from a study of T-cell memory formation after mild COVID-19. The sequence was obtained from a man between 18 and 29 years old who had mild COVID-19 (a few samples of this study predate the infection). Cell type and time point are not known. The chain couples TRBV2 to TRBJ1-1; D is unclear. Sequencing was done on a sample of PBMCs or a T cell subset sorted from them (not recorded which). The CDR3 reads CASSVFGHTEAFF. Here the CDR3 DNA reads TGTGCCAGCAGTGTTTTCGGTCACACTGAAGCTTTCTTT.